A single sample gave rise to the 2 T cell receptor beta chains below, sequenced in a study of OX40 agonist ivuxolimab in advanced cancers. The repertoire was sequenced with immunoSEQ multiplex PCR; TCRdb's copy has only in-frame clones and lacks some. The sample shows tens of thousands of clones, approximately 94% of them seen only once. This specimen consisted of CD4+ or CD8+ T cells sorted from blood, obtained in a trial of the OX40 agonist ivuxolimab. The receptors here all came from an adult with an advanced solid tumor such as melanoma, head and neck, liver or kidney cancer.

V and J are TRBV27 and TRBJ2-2; D remains ambiguous. Trimming shortened V by 3 bases and J by 8 bases, and 19 bases separated the two germline ends. The CDR3 runs to 16 residues. The germline gives CDR1 MNHEY, CDR2 SMNVEV (reference sequence). The CDR3 region has the DNA TGTGCCAGCAGTTTTTATCACTACCCTACCGTGGGGGAGCTGTTTTTT. Translation gives CASSFYHYPTVGELFF.

The chain employs TRBV6-5 and TRBJ1-1; TRBD1 is a possible D gene (5 bases). This CDR3 is built from 11 residues. The germline gives CDR1 MNHEY, CDR2 SVGAGI. V lost 7 bases and J lost 11, with 14 bases in between. Written as DNA, the CDR3 is TGTGCCAGCATCTCGGGAGGGGTGGCTTTCTTT. This sequence encodes CASISGGVAFF.